This T cell receptor (beta chain) came from a study of identical twins. One entry per CDR3 protein, called by TCRdb with MiXCR from the 5' RACE reads. The data contain a few hundred thousand distinct CDR3 sequences, more than 9% of them seen just once; the ten biggest clones take up under 3%. The V and J ends lost 3 bases and 3 bases respectively, with 9 bases between them. This CDR3 has 13 amino acids. Ten or more counts support this clonotype. The same sample was also used in a study of yellow fever vaccine responses in identical twins.

The J gene is TRBJ2-7, the V gene TRBV12-3 or TRBV12-4, with D unresolved. Sequenced material: PBMCs. This clonotype was sampled from a woman under 30 in good health. In DNA form, the CDR3 reads TGTGCCAGCAGTTTCATGACCTACTACGAGCAGTACTTC. Its protein is CASSFMTYYEQYF.